Here is one T cell receptor beta chain with its context. Its antigen is unknown. The V end lost 0 bases, the J end lost 1 base, and 10 bases lay between the germline ends. The CDR3 totals 15 residues. CDR1 is SGHTS and CDR2 is YDEGEE in the germline V gene. This entry comes from a study of cytomegalovirus exposure and HLA in healthy donors. General study findings and limits: There were some V segments, including TRBV6-2 and TRBV6-3, excluded as indistinguishable. A few CMV-associated chains were confirmed in vitro to be specific for CMV antigens.

PCR was performed using 60 Vbeta and 13 Jbeta primers. Generated by immunoSEQ multiplex PCR, the TCRdb table keeps only in-frame clones and is missing some. The top ten clones hold approximately 5.6% of a sample with 100,000 to 120,000 clones, 65% to 85% of them seen once. The V call is TRBV5-8, the J call TRBJ2-5; perhaps TRBD1 as D (5 bases). The material sequenced was PBMCs. This clonotype originated in a man between 25 and 39 years old in good health and CMV-seropositive. CDR3 DNA: TGTGCCAGCAGCTTGGGATACAGGTCCCAAGAGACCCAGTACTTC. It translates to CASSLGYRSQETQYF.